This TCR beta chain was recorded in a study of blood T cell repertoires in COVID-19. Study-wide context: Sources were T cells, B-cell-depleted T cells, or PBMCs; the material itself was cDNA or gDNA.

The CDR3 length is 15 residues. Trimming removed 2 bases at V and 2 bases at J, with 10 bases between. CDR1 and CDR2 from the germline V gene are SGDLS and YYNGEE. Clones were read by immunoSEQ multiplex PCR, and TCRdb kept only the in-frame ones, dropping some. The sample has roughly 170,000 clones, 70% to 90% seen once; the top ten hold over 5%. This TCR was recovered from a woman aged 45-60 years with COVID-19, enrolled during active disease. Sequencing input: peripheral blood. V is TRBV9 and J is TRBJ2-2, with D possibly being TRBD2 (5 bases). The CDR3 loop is CASSVRAQNTGELFF. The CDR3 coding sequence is TGTGCCAGCAGCGTGCGGGCTCAAAACACCGGGGAGCTGTTTTTT.